This entry lists 23 T cell receptor beta chains sequenced from one sample in a study of blood T cell repertoires in COVID-19. Data came from immunoSEQ multiplex PCR; TCRdb stores just in-frame clones and leaves some out. The data show roughly 29,000 clones, 83% seen once. Sequencing was done on a sample of peripheral blood. These receptors originate from a man aged 70-80 years with active COVID-19.

The chain couples TRBV5-4 to TRBJ1-3; D gene unclear. The CDR3 loop spans 16 amino acids. The germline gives CDR1 SGHNT, CDR2 YYREEE (reference sequence). Deletions cut 3 bases from V and 0 bases from J, with 13 bases between. The CDR3 region has the DNA TGTGCCAGCAGCTCTGGTCGGGTTCGCTCTGGAAACACCATATATTTT. This gives the protein CASSSGRVRSGNTIYF.

V usage is TRBV11-3 and J usage is TRBJ2-3; 9 bases are a match to TRBD1. Germline V gene data show CDR1 as SGHNT and CDR2 as YENEEA. With 1 base clipped from V and 4 bases from J, the junction kept 9 bases outside the gene matches. The CDR3 loop spans 17 amino acids. CDR3 bases: TGTGCCAGCAGCTTAGGGGCTGGACAGGGGTTGTCAGATACGCAGTATTTT. Its translation is CASSLGAGQGLSDTQYF.

CDR3 in amino acids: CSASLRTANQPQHF. The CDR3 DNA follows: TGCAGTGCTAGTTTGAGAACAGCTAATCAGCCCCAGCATTTT. The chain links TRBV20-1 to TRBJ1-5; D not certain. Trimming took 3 bases from V and 4 from J, leaving 13 bases between them. In germline, CDR1 is DFQATT, CDR2 SNEGSKA (reference sequence). The CDR3 is 14 amino acids.

The chain combines TRBV21-1 with TRBJ2-7; the table's D gene call, TRBD1, was not cross checked with the DNA. TRBV21-1 is a known pseudogene. The CDR3 runs to 14 residues. The CDR3 sequence: CATKRQGGSYEQYF. The DNA of the CDR3 is TGTGCCACCAAGAGACAGGGCGGATCCTACGAGCAGTACTTC.

This chain uses TRBV20-1 with TRBJ2-7; D perhaps matches TRBD1 (5 bases). This CDR3 region has 15 residues. In germline, CDR1 is DFQATT, CDR2 SNEGSKA (reference sequence). Trimming removed 3 bases from V and 2 bases from J, with 17 bases in between. CDR3 sequence: CSASSWNTDTYEQYF. The CDR3 DNA reads TGCAGTGCTAGTTCTTGGAATACGGACACCTACGAGCAGTACTTC.

This chain uses TRBV6-5 with TRBJ2-6; D is possibly TRBD2 (5 bases). Germline V gene lookup returns CDR1 MNHEY and CDR2 SVGAGI. V was trimmed by 10 bases and J by 0 bases, leaving 10 bases between them. The CDR3 loop spans 14 amino acids. CDR3 amino acids: CATIGGSGANVLTF. Here the CDR3 DNA reads TGTGCCACTATTGGAGGCTCTGGGGCCAACGTCCTGACTTTC.

The chain carries TRBV27 and TRBJ2-7; the D gene is possibly TRBD1 (6 bases). V was cut by 0 bases and J by 1 base, with 7 bases left in between. CDR1 and CDR2 from the germline V gene are MNHEY and SMNVEV (reference sequence). The CDR3 is 14 residues long. The CDR3 bases are TGTGCCAGCAGTTTATCTCAGGGGTCCTACGAGCAGTACTTC. This codes for CASSLSQGSYEQYF.

The gene calls are TRBV14 and TRBJ2-2; D not resolved. The CDR3 covers 13 residues. The germline V gene has CDR1 SGHDN and CDR2 FVKESK. Trimming pared 1 base from V and 5 bases from J, leaving 5 bases between. This CDR3 is CASSQVTTGELFF. CDR3 DNA: TGTGCCAGCAGCCAAGTTACTACCGGGGAGCTGTTTTTT.

In this sample, this clone turned up a few times. The chain links TRBV4-2 to TRBJ2-3; D remains ambiguous. There are 19 residues in the CDR3. The germline CDR1 and CDR2 sequences are LGHNA and YNFKEQ. Trimming took 1 base from V and 0 from J, leaving 20 bases between them. In nucleotides, the CDR3 is TGTGCCAGCAGCCAAGCTGTCACGAACGCGGAGAGGAGCACAGATACGCAGTATTTT. The encoded protein is CASSQAVTNAERSTDTQYF.

The rearrangement links TRBV29-1 to TRBJ2-7; 10 nucleotides agree with TRBD1. CDR1 and CDR2 (germline): SQVTM, ANQGSEA. V was pared by 7 bases and J by 10 bases, with 10 bases of the junction left unmatched. This CDR3 is 12 amino acids long. The CDR3 DNA sequence: TGCAGCGCTGACACCGGGACAGGGGACCAGTACTTC. As protein: CSADTGTGDQYF.

The chain links TRBV7-8 to TRBJ2-3, with 9 positions matching TRBD2. CDR3 length: 15 amino acids. Germline lookup yields CDR1 SGHVS and CDR2 FQNEAQ. The V segment lost 5 bases and the J segment 3 bases; nucleotides outside the gene matches: 6. CDR3: CASSTGLATTDTQYF. The CDR3 region has the DNA TGTGCCAGCAGCACCGGACTAGCGACGACAGATACGCAGTATTTT.

The chain recombines TRBV11-2 with TRBJ2-1, with 7 bases aligning to TRBD1. Germline loops: CDR1 SGHAT, CDR2 FQNNGV. J was trimmed by 0 bases and V by 5 bases; bases with no gene match: 7. The CDR3 length is 16 residues. As DNA, the CDR3 is TGTGCCAGCAGCAGGGGGCTTGGAAGCTCCTACAATGAGCAGTTCTTC. Its protein product is CASSRGLGSSYNEQFF. The full variable domain, in which reference TRBV11-2 and TRBJ2-1 provide the parts outside the CDR3, is EAGVAQSPRYKIIEKRQSVAFWCNPISGHATLYWYQQILGQGPKLLIQFQNNGVVDDSQLPKDRFSAERLKGVDSTLKIQPAKLEDSAVYLCASSRGLGSSYNEQFFGPGTRLTVL.

The chain uses TRBV5-5 and TRBJ2-5, with 13 bases matching TRBD2. V was clipped by 4 bases and J by 5 bases; unmatched bases: 5. Germline CDR1 SGHKS, CDR2 YYEKEE (reference sequence). The CDR3 sequence is 15 residues long. CDR3 DNA sequence: TGTGCCAGCAGCCCCGGGACTAGCGGGACCGAGACCCAGTACTTC. Protein sequence: CASSPGTSGTETQYF.

This chain links TRBV5-4 with TRBJ2-4; D remains unclear. Trimming took off 0 bases at V and 2 bases at J, with 6 bases between the two ends. Germline V gene sequence: CDR1 SGHNT, CDR2 YYREEE (reference sequence). This CDR3 is built from 14 residues. The chain's CDR3 is CASSLAQTKNIQYF. The CDR3 nucleotides read TGTGCCAGCAGCTTGGCCCAGACCAAAAACATTCAGTACTTC.

This clone was seen a few times. This chain links TRBV6-5 with TRBJ2-4, with D perhaps matching TRBD1 (6 bases). CDR3 length: 14 residues. Germline lookup yields CDR1 MNHEY and CDR2 SVGAGI. Trimming left V 7 bases short and J 0 bases short, with 10 bases between. CDR3: CASTTGIAKNIQYF. CDR3 nucleotide sequence: TGTGCCAGCACTACAGGGATAGCCAAAAACATTCAGTACTTC.

CDR3 coding DNA: TGTGCCAGCAGTTCCCAGGGGGGACTCTATGGCTACACCTTC. Its translation is CASSSQGGLYGYTF. The chain combines TRBV6-5 with TRBJ1-2, with TRBD1 matching 7 bases. The CDR3 has 14 residues. Germline V lookup: CDR1 MNHEY, CDR2 SVGAGI. The V gene end was trimmed by 4 bases and the J gene end by 4 bases; junction bases not matched to a gene: 6.

The chain links TRBV9 to TRBJ1-3; D perhaps matches TRBD1 (5 bases). Germline CDR1 and CDR2: SGDLS and YYNGEE. The CDR3 has 15 amino acids. The V end lost 2 bases, the J end lost 4 bases, and 13 bases lay between the germline ends. This CDR3 is CASSVTVGEGNTIYF. The DNA of the CDR3 is TGTGCCAGCAGCGTTACGGTAGGGGAAGGAAACACCATATATTTT.

This chain uses TRBV2 with TRBJ2-3; 12 bases map to TRBD2. CDR3 length: 19 amino acids. The junction had 10 bases not matched to a gene; V was cut back by 3 bases and J by 0 bases. Germline CDR1 SNHLY, CDR2 FYNNEI. The CDR3 region is CASSDPVLAGGSSTDTQYF. The CDR3 DNA is TGTGCCAGCAGTGACCCCGTACTAGCGGGAGGATCTAGCACAGATACGCAGTATTTT. Variable domain in full (rest from reference TRBV2 and TRBJ2-3): EPEVTQTPSHQVTQMGQEVILRCVPISNHLYFYWYRQILGQKVEFLVSFYNNEISEKSEIFDDQFSVERPDGSNFTLKIRSTKLEDSAMYFCASSDPVLAGGSSTDTQYFGPGTRLTVL.

V and J are TRBV11-1 and TRBJ2-2, with 11 bases matching TRBD1. The length of the CDR3 is 16 residues. The J segment lost 6 bases and the V segment lost 5 bases, leaving 8 bases of the junction unmatched. Germline CDR1 reads SGHAT; CDR2 reads FQDESV (reference sequence). The chain's CDR3 is CASSTRDRGKSGELFF. CDR3 DNA: TGTGCCAGCAGCACCCGGGACAGGGGGAAATCCGGGGAGCTGTTTTTT.

The V and J genes are TRBV5-1 and TRBJ1-6; D unresolved. The germline V gene has CDR1 SGHRS and CDR2 YFSETQ. The CDR3 consists of 13 residues. Trimming left V 0 bases short and J 9 bases short, with 7 bases between. CDR3 sequence (DNA): TGCGCCAGCAGCTTGGAGCTCGGTTCACCCCTCCACTTT. The encoded protein is CASSLELGSPLHF. The full variable domain, in which reference TRBV5-1 and TRBJ1-6 provide the parts outside the CDR3, is KAGVTQTPRYLIKTRGQQVTLSCSPISGHRSVSWYQQTPGQGLQFLFEYFSETQRNKGNFPGRFSGRQFSNSRSEMNVSTLELGDSALYLCASSLELGSPLHFGNGTRLTVT.

The chain carries TRBV7-2 and TRBJ2-2; 7 nucleotides agree with TRBD2. The junction had 16 bases not matched to a gene; V was cut back by 4 bases and J by 5 bases. CDR1 SGHTA and CDR2 FQGNSA come from the germline V gene. The CDR3 extends over 18 amino acids. The CDR3 reads CASSSRTSVREYTGELFF. The CDR3, as DNA: TGTGCCAGCAGCTCACGCACCTCGGTGCGGGAGTATACCGGGGAGCTGTTTTTT.

The chain couples TRBV5-1 to TRBJ2-7, with 10 bases identical to TRBD2. Germline values: CDR1 SGHRS, CDR2 YFSETQ. This CDR3 is 14 amino acids long. After removal of 0 bases from V and 4 bases from J, the junction contained 1 base not matched to a gene. CDR3 DNA sequence: TGCGCCAGCAGCTTGGCACTAGCGGGGTACGAGCAGTACTTC. Encoded protein: CASSLALAGYEQYF.

V usage is TRBV28 and J usage is TRBJ2-3; possibly TRBD2 for D (5 bases). Germline CDR1 is MDHEN and CDR2 is SYDVKM. The CDR3 covers 15 residues. V was cut by 4 bases and J by 2 bases, with 13 bases left in between. CDR3 amino acids: CASSYFSGITDTQYF. DNA of the CDR3: TGTGCCAGCAGTTATTTCAGCGGTATCACAGATACGCAGTATTTT.